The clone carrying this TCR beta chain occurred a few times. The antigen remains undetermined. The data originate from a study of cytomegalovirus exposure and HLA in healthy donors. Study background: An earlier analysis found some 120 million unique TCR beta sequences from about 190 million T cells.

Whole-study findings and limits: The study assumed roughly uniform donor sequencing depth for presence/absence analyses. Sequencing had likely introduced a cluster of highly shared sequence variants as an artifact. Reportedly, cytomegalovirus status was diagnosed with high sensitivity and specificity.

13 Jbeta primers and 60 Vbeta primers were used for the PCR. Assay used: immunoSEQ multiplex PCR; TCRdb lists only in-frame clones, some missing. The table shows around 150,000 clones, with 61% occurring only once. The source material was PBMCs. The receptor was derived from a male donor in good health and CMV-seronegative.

CDR3: CASSLQVLDQPQHF. The DNA for the CDR3 is TGCGCCAGCAGCTTACAGGTGCTTGATCAGCCCCAGCATTTT. The V call is TRBV4-1, the J call TRBJ1-5; D may be TRBD1 (5 bases). Germline assignment: CDR1 MGHRA and CDR2 YSYEKL. The CDR3 is 14 amino acids. With 5 bases removed from V and 5 bases from J, the gap between germline ends came to 13 bases.